This T cell receptor (beta chain) came from a study of T cell responses to AZD1222 COVID-19 vaccine. Whole-study results and caveats: Among vaccine-associated CD4 TCRs, coverage spanned spike, with dominance at 160-218 and 743-854. Reportedly, nearly half of unique spike TCRs recognized epitopes outside B.1.351/B.1.1.7 mutations.

Concerning this clone: The antigen remains undetermined.

Clones were read by immunoSEQ multiplex PCR, and TCRdb kept only the in-frame ones, dropping some. Of about 130,000 clones in the sample, about nine tenths were seen once. V gave up 5 bases and J gave up 6 bases, with 10 bases separating them. The CDR3 consists of 13 residues. The receptor's source is an adult in good health. The source material was peripheral blood, sampled on day 0 of MenACWY control vaccination. The chain is built from TRBV12-3 or TRBV12-4 and TRBJ2-2; D is possibly TRBD2 (6 bases). The CDR3 loop is CASSLRDSGELFF. As DNA, the CDR3 is TGTGCCAGCAGTCTTCGGGACTCCGGGGAGCTGTTTTTT.